Following are 17 T cell receptor beta chains from one sample sequenced in a study of human T cells and chemical hapten exposure. One entry per CDR3 protein, called by TCRdb with MiXCR from the RACE reads. Here the sample spans tens of thousands of distinct CDR3 sequences, around 9% being singletons. Noted time point: healthy volunteer bleed at 2 weeks. Unfractionated whole blood served as the source for total RNA extraction. Sample: whole blood. The receptor set was obtained from a female donor in good health. Some clones in this sample may be carry-over from other donors' samples.

This clonotype was detected many times. The chain carries TRBV7-3 and TRBJ2-1; TRBD2 agrees at 10 bases. Germline loops: CDR1 SGHTA, CDR2 FQGTGA. This CDR3 comprises 17 residues. V shed 1 base and J 2 bases; nucleotides not matched to a gene: 5. DNA for the CDR3: TGTGCCAGCAGCTTAAGGCCAACTAGCGGGGCCTACAATGAGCAGTTCTTC. Residues: CASSLRPTSGAYNEQFF. Supplemented by reference TRBV7-3 and TRBJ2-1, the full variable domain reads GAGVSQTPSNKVTEKGKYVELRCDPISGHTALYWYRQSLGQGPEFLIYFQGTGAADDSGLPNDRFFAVRPEGSVSTLKIQRTERGDSAVYLCASSLRPTSGAYNEQFFGPGTRLTVL.

This clonotype was seen a handful of times. The chain combines TRBV7-8 with TRBJ1-4; D call uncertain. The CDR3 consists of 15 residues. Trimming shortened V by 5 bases and J by 7 bases, and 17 bases separated the two germline ends. Germline loops: CDR1 SGHVS, CDR2 FQNEAQ. CDR3 sequence: CASSPGLGYGEKLFF. The CDR3 nucleotides are TGTGCCAGCAGCCCCGGACTCGGATACGGTGAAAAACTGTTTTTT.

The chain couples TRBV5-5 to TRBJ2-1; D perhaps matches TRBD1 (6 bases). CDR1 is SGHKS and CDR2 is YYEKEE in the germline V gene (reference sequence). V lost 4 bases and J lost 2, with 13 bases in between. This CDR3 has 15 residues. The CDR3 loop is CASSPVQGPYNEQFF. The CDR3, as DNA: TGTGCCAGCAGCCCGGTACAGGGCCCCTACAATGAGCAGTTCTTC.

This clonotype has a handful of counts. The chain uses TRBV7-2 and TRBJ2-3, with 9 nucleotides matching TRBD1. The germline V gene has CDR1 SGHTA and CDR2 FQGNSA. The V segment lost 10 bases and the J segment 4 bases; nucleotides outside the gene matches: 6. The CDR3 runs 13 residues. The CDR3, as DNA: TGTGCCATCGGGACAGGGTATCCAGATACGCAGTATTTT. This codes for CAIGTGYPDTQYF.

In this sample, this clonotype turned up many times. V gene TRBV5-8 combines with J gene TRBJ2-6; 8 bases are shared with TRBD1. CDR3 length equals 16 residues. Germline V gene data show CDR1 as SGHTS and CDR2 as YDEGEE. Trimming removed 1 base from V and 1 base from J; junction bases left unmatched: 1. This chain's CDR3 is CASSLWTGSGANVLTF. Here the CDR3 DNA reads TGTGCCAGCAGCTTGTGGACAGGGTCTGGGGCCAACGTCCTGACTTTC.

The rearrangement uses TRBV27 and TRBJ2-3, with TRBD2 matching over 12 bases. Germline CDR1 and CDR2: MNHEY and SMNVEV (reference sequence). The CDR3 runs 18 residues. V lost 4 bases, J lost 2 bases, and 10 bases stayed unmatched. CDR3 residues: CASSSTRLAGELTDTQYF. The CDR3 bases are TGTGCCAGCAGTTCTACTCGACTAGCGGGAGAGCTCACAGATACGCAGTATTTT.

To note about this clonotype: One junction end does not reproduce the germline sequence, and a read error may be involved. This chain uses TRBV29-1 with TRBJ2-7; 10 bases map to TRBD2. Germline CDR1 is SQVTM and CDR2 is ANQGSEA. The CDR3 has 14 amino acids. The CDR3 nucleotides are TGCAGCGTTGACCCTAGCGGGAGTCGTAACGAGCAGTGCTTC. Protein: CSVDPSGSRNEQCF.

To note about this clonotype: No conserved phenylalanine or tryptophan ends this CDR3, so it is likely a read error. The chain employs TRBV7-2 and TRBJ2-7; D assignment may be TRBD1 or TRBD2 (6 bases each). Trimming left V 1 base short and J 1 base short, with 8 bases between. Germline lookup yields CDR1 SGHTA and CDR2 FQGNSA. The CDR3 length is 14 residues. This CDR3 is CASSLGGASYEQYS. The CDR3 DNA is TGTGCCAGCAGCTTAGGGGGGGCGTCCTACGAGCAGTACTCC.

In its sample, this clonotype was seen many times. The chain combines TRBV7-9 with TRBJ1-4, with D uncertain. Germline values: CDR1 SEHNR, CDR2 FQNEAQ (reference sequence). This CDR3 region has 13 residues. The V end was cut by 1 base, the J end by 8 bases, with 8 bases between. Written as DNA, the CDR3 is TGTGCCAGCAGCTTAGGGGCTTGGGAAAAACTGTTTTTT. Its protein is CASSLGAWEKLFF.

This clonotype was detected a few times. V and J are TRBV7-9 and TRBJ2-3; the D gene could be TRBD1 or TRBD2 (5 bases each). Germline V gene sequence: CDR1 SEHNR, CDR2 FQNEAQ (reference sequence). The CDR3 loop spans 14 amino acids. Trimming removed 3 bases from V and 1 base from J, with 8 bases in between. CDR3 amino acids: CASSFGTRTDTQYF. CDR3 nucleotide sequence: TGTGCCAGCAGCTTCGGGACCCGCACAGATACGCAGTATTTT.

This sequence joins TRBV20-1 and TRBJ1-2, with 8 bases that match TRBD1. The CDR3 covers 14 residues. Germline V gene data show CDR1 as DFQATT and CDR2 as SNEGSKA (reference sequence). V lost 1 base to trimming and J lost 5 bases; unmatched junction nucleotides: 6. The CDR3 coding sequence is TGCAGTGCTAGAGCACCAGGGGGCGGGTATGGCTACACCTTC. Translation: CSARAPGGGYGYTF.

The genes are TRBV29-1 and TRBJ2-2; D not resolved. V was pared by 6 bases and J by 4 bases, with 15 bases between. This CDR3 contains 14 residues. Germline V gene sequence: CDR1 SQVTM, CDR2 ANQGSEA. The CDR3 sequence is CSVLPQGTTGELFF. The CDR3 coding sequence is TGCAGCGTACTACCCCAAGGAACCACCGGGGAGCTGTTTTTT.

There are a few counts of this clonotype. The CDR3, as DNA: TGTGCCAGCAGTAGCACCAGGAACACTGAAGCTTTCTTT. Translated: CASSSTRNTEAFF. This chain connects TRBV27 to TRBJ1-1, with D unclear. V shed 5 bases and J shed 1 base, with 8 bases lying between them. The CDR3 has 13 residues. Germline V gene sequence: CDR1 MNHEY, CDR2 SMNVEV (reference sequence).

This clonotype was detected a few times. The rearrangement joins TRBV28 to TRBJ2-7, with a possible D match to TRBD2 (6 bases). Germline loops: CDR1 MDHEN, CDR2 SYDVKM. Trimming left V 5 bases short and J 3 bases short, with 11 bases between. The CDR3 is 13 amino acids. For the CDR3, the DNA is TGTGCCAGCAGTAACCCGGGGGACTACGAGCAGTACTTC. This codes for CASSNPGDYEQYF.

The rearrangement joins TRBV7-9 to TRBJ2-7; 8 positions match TRBD1. With V trimmed by 3 bases and J by 4 bases, 8 bases remained unmatched. The length of the CDR3 is 15 residues. Germline CDR1 SEHNR, CDR2 FQNEAQ (reference sequence). The DNA for the CDR3 is TGTGCCAGCAGCTTTACACAGGGGGGCCATTACGAGCAGTACTTC. Encoded protein: CASSFTQGGHYEQYF.

In DNA form, the CDR3 reads TGTGCCAGCAGTTTAGGCGGTCACAATGAGCAGTTCTTC. Translating gives CASSLGGHNEQFF. The gene calls are TRBV12-3 or TRBV12-4 and TRBJ2-1, with D unresolved. The germline V and J ends were trimmed by 1 base and 5 bases, with 6 bases remaining between them. There are 13 residues in the CDR3.

This clonotype has just a few counts. The chain links TRBV5-1 to TRBJ1-4; D is unresolved. The V and J ends lost 0 bases and 3 bases respectively, with 6 bases between them. The CDR3 is made up of 14 amino acids. CDR1 SGHRS and CDR2 YFSETQ come from the germline V gene. The CDR3 coding sequence is TGCGCCAGCAGCTTGGGGACGGCTAATGAAAAACTGTTTTTT. This encodes CASSLGTANEKLFF.